The rows below give T cell receptor beta chains drawn from one sample of a study of blood T cell repertoires in COVID-19. Clones were read by immunoSEQ multiplex PCR, and TCRdb kept only the in-frame ones, dropping some. The data show 20,000 or so clones, 65% to 85% seen once. The material sequenced was peripheral blood. All receptors derive from a man aged 35 to 55 with active or convalescent COVID-19. The CDR3 runs from the conserved cysteine through the conserved F or W. The D gene is left open where the match is weak. Not every row has a clone size; where given, it reads once, few, many or a size class.

once,TRBJ2-7,NA,TRBV30,TGTGCCTGGAGCGGCGGGGCAGATTACGAGCAGTACTTC,CAWSGGADYEQYF
NA,TRBJ2-3,TRBD2,TRBV30,TGTAGCGCGGGGGTGACAGATACGCAGTATTTT,CSAGVTDTQYF
NA,TRBJ2-5,NA,TRBV7-9,TGTGCCAGCAGCCCCGTGGAGGGTAGTATCGTAGGAACCCAGTACTTC,CASSPVEGSIVGTQYF
NA,TRBJ1-1,NA,TRBV29-1,TGCAGCGTTGCAGTTTATCCACCTGAAGCTTTCTTT,CSVAVYPPEAFF
few,TRBJ1-5,TRBD1,TRBV6-6,TGTGCCAGCAGTTCTAACCCCGGACAGGGCGGTCAGCCCCAGCATTTT,CASSSNPGQGGQPQHF
NA,TRBJ2-7,TRBD1,TRBV5-6,TGTGCCAGCAGCTTGACAGGGGATTCCTACGAGCAGTACTTC,CASSLTGDSYEQYF
once,TRBJ2-5,NA,TRBV11-3,TGTGCCAGCAGCTTATCCCGCGGGGAAGAGACCCAGTACTTC,CASSLSRGEETQYF
NA,TRBJ2-1,NA,TRBV9,TGTGCCAGCAGCGTAGACTCGCGGGGTGATTACAATGAGCAGTTCTTC,CASSVDSRGDYNEQFF
NA,TRBJ2-5,TRBD1,TRBV7-3,TGTGCCAGCAGCCCGACAGGGATGCAAGAGACCCAGTACTTC,CASSPTGMQETQYF
NA,TRBJ2-7,NA,TRBV6-2/TRBV6-3,TGTGCCAGCAGCCTAGGGGGGACAGAGATCTACGAGCAGTACTTC,CASSLGGTEIYEQYF
NA,TRBJ1-2,NA,TRBV5-1,TGCGCCAGCAGCCCGAGGGTGGGTGAGGGCTACACCTTC,CASSPRVGEGYTF